This passage covers 18 T cell receptor beta chains from one sample sequenced in a study of regulatory dendritic cells for organ transplantation. Clones were sequenced by immunoSEQ multiplex PCR, and TCRdb holds only the in-frame ones, with some missing. The sample records 30,000 to 40,000 clones, 80% to 95% being singletons. The sequenced material came from naive CD8+ T cells from blood. Stated subset: CD45RA+ naive T cells. These receptors all stem from a human donor in good health.

J is TRBJ1-5 and V is TRBV15; possible D gene TRBD1, 5 bases. V lost 3 bases and J 5 bases, leaving 11 bases between the germline ends. This CDR3 is built from 14 residues. Germline CDR1 is LNHNV and CDR2 is YYDKDF (reference sequence). The CDR3: CATSSLSGDQPQHF. The CDR3 nucleotides read TGTGCCACCAGCAGTTTGTCGGGGGATCAGCCCCAGCATTTT.

CDR3 DNA sequence: TGTGCCAGCAGCGTATACAGGGATGAGCAGTTCTTC. Translated, it gives CASSVYRDEQFF. This chain uses TRBV7-9 with TRBJ2-1; maybe TRBD1 (6 bases). Germline CDR1 reads SEHNR; CDR2 reads FQNEAQ (reference sequence). Trimming shortened V by 5 bases and J by 8 bases, and 10 bases separated the two germline ends. This CDR3 has 12 amino acids.

The rearrangement links TRBV4-1 to TRBJ1-2, with D tentatively TRBD1 (6 bases). V shed 4 bases and J shed 8 bases, with 17 bases lying between them. Germline CDR1 MGHRA, CDR2 YSYEKL. CDR3 length: 14 amino acids. This CDR3 is CASSPGPGAGGYTF. As DNA, the CDR3 is TGCGCCAGCAGCCCGGGGCCAGGGGCCGGGGGCTACACCTTC.

The chain is built from TRBV6-5 and TRBJ2-2; possibly TRBD1 or TRBD2 for D (5 bases each). CDR3 length equals 13 residues. CDR1 and CDR2 from the germline V gene are MNHEY and SVGAGI. V lost 2 bases and J 5 bases, leaving 6 bases between the germline ends. DNA of the CDR3: TGTGCCAGCAGTTACGGGGGAACCGGGGAGCTGTTTTTT. Residues: CASSYGGTGELFF.

The genes are TRBV5-8 and TRBJ1-1; D gene ambiguous. V gave up 0 bases and J gave up 8 bases, with 8 bases separating them. This CDR3 region has 12 residues. Looked up from germline, CDR1 is SGHTS and CDR2 is YDEGEE. CDR3 sequence: CASSLGAFEAFF. In DNA, the CDR3 is TGTGCCAGCAGCTTGGGGGCATTCGAAGCTTTCTTT.

This sequence joins TRBV27 and TRBJ1-4, with TRBD1 identical over 9 bases. Germline V gene sequence: CDR1 MNHEY, CDR2 SMNVEV (reference sequence). This CDR3 comprises 21 residues. J gave up 6 bases and V 2 bases, and 22 bases lay outside the gene matches. Here the CDR3 reads CASSLSISRDREIPLDEKLFF. CDR3 nucleotides: TGTGCCAGCAGTTTAAGTATTTCGAGGGACAGGGAGATACCGTTGGATGAAAAACTGTTTTTT.

The chain employs TRBV11-1 and TRBJ2-1, with D perhaps matching TRBD1 (5 bases). CDR1 is SGHAT and CDR2 is FQDESV in the germline V gene (reference sequence). V gave up 3 bases and J gave up 10 bases, with 10 bases separating them. There are 12 residues in the CDR3. CDR3 DNA: TGTGCCAGCAGCTTCGACAGCCGGGAGCAGTTCTTC. It yields the protein CASSFDSREQFF.

Only one count was recorded for this clone. The CDR3 bases are TGTGCCAGCAGCTCACGGACTAGCGGGAGTTTTGTAGACCCCTACGAGCAGTACTTC. It is translated as CASSSRTSGSFVDPYEQYF. V and J are TRBV7-9 and TRBJ2-7; 13 bases line up with TRBD2. J was trimmed by 2 bases and V by 4 bases; bases with no gene match: 14. CDR3 length: 19 residues. In germline, CDR1 is SEHNR, CDR2 FQNEAQ (reference sequence).

This clone was observed once. This sequence joins TRBV6-5 and TRBJ2-2; the D gene is possibly TRBD2 (6 bases). Germline V gene sequence: CDR1 MNHEY, CDR2 SVGAGI. V lost 5 bases, J lost 2 bases, and 12 bases lay in between. This CDR3 contains 15 residues. For the CDR3, the DNA is TGTGCCAGCAGTCCCAGCGCGGGAAACACCGGGGAGCTGTTTTTT. Translating it yields CASSPSAGNTGELFF.

This rearrangement joins TRBV28 to TRBJ2-3; 9 bases agree with TRBD2. The V gene's germline CDR1 is MDHEN and CDR2 SYDVKM. CDR3 size: 15 residues. J was trimmed by 2 bases and V by 8 bases; bases with no gene match: 8. The CDR3 DNA reads TGTGCCAGCGACCCGACTAGCGGATCCACAGATACGCAGTATTTT. Its protein is CASDPTSGSTDTQYF.

The chain has TRBV4-3 and TRBJ2-5; D remains unclear. Germline V gives CDR1 LGHNA, CDR2 YSLEER. The CDR3 loop spans 14 amino acids. Trimming shortened V by 2 bases and J by 5 bases, and 12 bases separated the two germline ends. The CDR3 DNA sequence: TGCGCCAGCAGCCAAAGATACAATAGGGAGACCCAGTACTTC. Protein product: CASSQRYNRETQYF.

The gene calls are TRBV2 and TRBJ2-2, with 8 bases aligning to TRBD2. In germline, CDR1 is SNHLY, CDR2 FYNNEI. The CDR3 spans 16 residues. V was clipped by 7 bases and J by 6 bases; unmatched bases: 13. The CDR3 spells CASTFLAGRTPGELFF. CDR3 coding DNA: TGTGCCAGCACCTTCCTAGCGGGCCGAACCCCCGGGGAGCTGTTTTTT.

The chain has TRBV6-4 and TRBJ2-1; D might be TRBD2 (6 bases). Germline assignment: CDR1 MRHNA and CDR2 SNTAGT. This CDR3 is 16 amino acids long. V lost 4 bases, J lost 5 bases, and 18 bases lay in between. The CDR3 reads CASSVRASVDHNEQFF. The CDR3, as DNA: TGTGCCAGCAGTGTAAGGGCTAGCGTAGACCACAATGAGCAGTTCTTC.

This chain connects TRBV6-1 to TRBJ2-7; no clear D gene. V was shortened by 6 bases and J by 0 bases, with 9 bases between the two germline ends. The CDR3 has 13 amino acids. Germline V gene lookup returns CDR1 MNHNS and CDR2 SASEGT. The CDR3 protein is CASRPGVSYEQYF. CDR3 DNA: TGTGCCAGCAGACCTGGGGTCTCCTACGAGCAGTACTTC.

This clone has only a few counts. The chain combines TRBV9 with TRBJ1-2; a weak D match, TRBD1 (5 bases). With 0 bases removed from V and 3 bases from J, the gap between germline ends came to 9 bases. The germline gives CDR1 SGDLS, CDR2 YYNGEE. This CDR3 region has 14 residues. Here the CDR3 DNA reads TGTGCCAGCAGCGTAGGGTGGGGCGACTATGGCTACACCTTC. Protein: CASSVGWGDYGYTF.

The rearrangement links TRBV10-2 to TRBJ2-2; D gene uncertain. The V gene's germline CDR1 is WSHSY and CDR2 SAAADI. Trimming pared 0 bases from V and 7 bases from J, leaving 15 bases between. This CDR3 has 16 amino acids. As DNA, the CDR3 is TGCGCCAGCAGTGAGTCTGAGGTCCTGCGGAGCGGGGAGCTGTTTTTT. Its translation is CASSESEVLRSGELFF.

V and J are TRBV27 and TRBJ2-3; D possibly corresponds to TRBD2 (5 bases). The CDR3 contains 15 residues. Trimming removed 2 bases from V and 0 bases from J, with 9 bases in between. Germline loops: CDR1 MNHEY, CDR2 SMNVEV (reference sequence). For the CDR3, the DNA is TGTGCCAGCAGTTTAATTCGCGGGAGCACAGATACGCAGTATTTT. It yields the protein CASSLIRGSTDTQYF.

J is TRBJ2-3 and V is TRBV30, with 8 bases lining up with TRBD2. In germline, CDR1 is GTSNPN, CDR2 SVGIG (reference sequence). The CDR3 totals 16 residues. Trimming cost V 5 bases and J 3 bases; bases outside gene matches: 13. CDR3 in amino acids: CAWAVSRGGRTDTQYF. DNA for the CDR3: TGTGCCTGGGCAGTGAGTCGGGGGGGGAGGACAGATACGCAGTATTTT.